Here is one T cell receptor (beta chain) with its context. Its cognate antigen is unknown. Generation of TCR cDNA used 5'RACE template switching (which added a universal primer site and UMIs). TCRdb reprocessed the 5' RACE reads with MiXCR, giving one entry per CDR3 protein. The sample carries under 150,000 distinct CDR3 sequences, 7.7% recorded once. This record comes from a study of T cells after yellow fever vaccination. Study-wide context: Preparation of the low-cell-number fractions used SMART-Seq v4 Ultra Low Input.

Whole-study findings and limits: Weaker, the secondary response had a peak occurring faster, on day 5 versus 15. Most primary-vaccination clones recurred post-booster (about 96% CD4, around 88% CD8).

The CDR3 contains 12 residues. Germline CDR1 ENHRY, CDR2 SYGVKD. Trimming took off 4 bases at V and 6 bases at J, with 9 bases between the two ends. Sequenced material: CD4+ T cells sorted from PBMCs, taken 5 days after the yellow fever booster vaccination. The rearrangement uses TRBV10-3 and TRBJ1-2; D unclear. The sequence came from a man aged 25 to 40 who received the YFV17D yellow fever vaccine. The CDR3 coding sequence is TGTGCCATCAGTGCGACCGCGGATGGCTACACCTTC. Protein product: CAISATADGYTF.